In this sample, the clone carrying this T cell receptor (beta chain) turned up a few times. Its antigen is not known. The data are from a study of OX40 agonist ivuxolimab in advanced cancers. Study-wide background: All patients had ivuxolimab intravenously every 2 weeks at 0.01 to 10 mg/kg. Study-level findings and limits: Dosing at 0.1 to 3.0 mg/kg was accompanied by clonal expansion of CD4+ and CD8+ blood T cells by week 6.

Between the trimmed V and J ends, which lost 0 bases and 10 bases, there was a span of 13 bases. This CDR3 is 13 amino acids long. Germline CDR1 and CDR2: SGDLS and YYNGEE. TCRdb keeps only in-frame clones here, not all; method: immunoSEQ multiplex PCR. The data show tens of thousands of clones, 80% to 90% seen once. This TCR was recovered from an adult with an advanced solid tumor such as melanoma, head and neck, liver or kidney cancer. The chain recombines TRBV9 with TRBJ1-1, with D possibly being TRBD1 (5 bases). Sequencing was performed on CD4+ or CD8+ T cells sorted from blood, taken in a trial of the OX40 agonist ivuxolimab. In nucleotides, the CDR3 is TGTGCCAGCAGCGTAGCTACTGGGGGGGGAGCTTTCTTT. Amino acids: CASSVATGGGAFF. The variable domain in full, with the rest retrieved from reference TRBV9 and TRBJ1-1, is DSGVTQTPKHLITATGQRVTLRCSPRSGDLSVYWYQQSLDQGLQFLIQYYNGEERAKGNILERFSAQQFPDLHSELNLSSLELGDSALYFCASSVATGGGAFFGQGTRLTVV.